Described below is a single T cell receptor (beta chain) sequence and its context. This CDR3 spans 14 amino acids. V lost 9 bases to trimming and J lost 3 bases; unmatched junction nucleotides: 9. Germline V gene sequence: CDR1 SGHRS, CDR2 YFSETQ. The data belong to a study of shared T cell receptors in the human thymus. TCRdb's table, derived via immunoSEQ multiplex PCR, lists solely in-frame clones and lacks some. The sample yields hundreds of thousands of clones, 75% to 80% seen once. Another study also made use of these data, one on human thymus T cells. That study reports: Corrective surgery for congenital heart defects was being performed on the healthy Finnish infants who served as donors. Thymic material originated from resections removed in the course of corrective heart surgery. Repertoires sampled from thymus and blood appeared biased in V and J gene usage. Highly overlapping thymic repertoires in unrelated individuals were reported by related research.

This chain connects TRBV5-1 to TRBJ2-3; TRBD2 aligns across 8 bases. Sequencing used thymocytes. This TCR was recovered from a boy under two years old with a congenital heart defect. The CDR3 bases are TGCGCCACCAAGGGACTAGAGGATACAGATACGCAGTATTTT. This codes for CATKGLEDTDTQYF.